A selection of T cell receptor beta chains follows, all from one sample in a study of T cells after yellow fever vaccination. In TCRdb, the 5' RACE reads were re-called with MiXCR into one record per CDR3 protein. The table includes some 350,000 distinct CDR3 sequences, approximately 4% detected once. Sequencing used PBMCs, obtained 5 days after the yellow fever booster vaccination. All receptors come from a man aged 18 to 35 who received the YFV17D yellow fever vaccine. Both conserved end residues are trimmed from each CDR3. Fields, in order: V gene, clone size, CDR3 length, CDR3 protein. Size is stated for part of the rows, as once, few or many counts, or as a class when the clone is expanded.

>TRBV5-1|many|17
ASSLGASGAPSSYNEQF
>TRBV20-1|NA|15
SARTIGGRRRLGEQY
>TRBV4-2|many|13
ASRSFRDRAYGYT
>TRBV7-2|NA|13
ASSKGGLTPYEQY
>TRBV7-3|many|13
ASSLIGGGQETQY
>TRBV2|few|9
ARQGNTEAF
>TRBV5-5|few|13
ASSSQRPINEKLF
>TRBV7-3|few|11
ASSFRGANEQF
>TRBV5-1|NA|13
ASSLEQGPYNEQF
>TRBV11-2|NA|11
ASNQGLVNEQF
>TRBV25-1|NA|11
ASREWGVAEAF
>TRBV4-1|NA|12
ASRLFGSRSGYT
>TRBV19|few|12
ASLGTGRMGPQH
>TRBV30|NA|8
AWDSFGYT
>TRBV7-2|NA|11
ASRRGSLNEQF
>TRBV27|many|14
ASSLASGEAKNIQY
>TRBV6-4|few|10
ASSEGGQPQH
>TRBV3-1|NA|13
ASSQGPGGGPAQY
>TRBV5-1|many|12
ASSSGQPNTEAF
>TRBV7-9|many|9
ASSYSYGYT
>TRBV12-3/TRBV12-4|NA|14
ASSSPMQGRGETQY
>TRBV19|NA|11
ASTRGQGREQY
>TRBV6-6|few|14
ASSYPQDRGEETQY
>TRBV10-3|few|14
AISESVLGQRYGYT
>TRBV5-1|few|14
ASSLAGETREIEQF
>TRBV12-3/TRBV12-4|NA|12
ASSASGGYDTQY
>TRBV6-6|NA|12
ASSSPPDNYGYT
>TRBV27|few|15
ASSYAAYWSSYNEQF
>TRBV7-2|NA|11
ASSSSSRNIQY
>TRBV7-2|NA|14
ASSSESRRYTGELF
>TRBV6-2/TRBV6-3|few|9
ASSSWDEQF
>TRBV12-3/TRBV12-4|many|10
ASTTLLETQY
>TRBV6-2/TRBV6-3|few|14
ASSHGLTGLGETQY
>TRBV4-1|few|15
ASSQGPSGGPIGELF
>TRBV6-6|few|13
ASGPPAVVNEKLF
>TRBV5-1|few|12
ASSLDSRNEKLF
>TRBV5-1|few|11
ASSLATTNEQF
>TRBV2|few|12
ASSDLGENYEQY
>TRBV5-6|many|13
ASSLRGGSYNEQF
>TRBV11-2|many|12
ASSPQGAGETQY
>TRBV20-1|few|16
SALALGQAYSGANVLT
>TRBV12-3/TRBV12-4|few|10
ASTDGGAPLH
>TRBV29-1|NA|11
SVEKGYNTEAF
>TRBV7-9|many|10
ASSLSGEAQY
>TRBV6-5|NA|11
ASRGSANYGYT
>TRBV6-2/TRBV6-3|few|15
ASSLEGARRTSGELF
>TRBV28|many|13
ASSFGDTFNYGYT
>TRBV10-3|NA|15
AISGSGGDWGTDTQY
>TRBV29-1|many|8
SVGRLGYT
>TRBV12-2|NA|16
ASRVKRARGMSNQPQH
>TRBV9|NA|11
ASGYRVNTEAF
>TRBV12-3/TRBV12-4|few|13
ASTPVRHLSGELF
>TRBV25-1|NA|12
ASSAWGGAGELF
>TRBV6-2/TRBV6-3|many|12
ASTPGRENEKLF
>TRBV28|few|10
ASTLGTYGYT
>TRBV6-2/TRBV6-3|NA|13
ASSYTDSRTDTQY
>TRBV24-1|many|13
ATSDFRDIYNEQF
>TRBV5-1|many|13
ASSLRQGGTDTQY
>TRBV5-1|many|12
ASSGQGMGTEAF